The source of this TCR beta chain is a study of blood T cell repertoires in COVID-19. On the study more broadly: Sample material is recorded as cDNA or gDNA derived from T cells, B-cell-depleted T cells, or PBMCs.

Enrolled during active infection, Seattle patients were then followed longitudinally. Germline-derived CDR1 and CDR2 are SQVTM and ANQGSEA. The CDR3 has 12 amino acids. V lost 3 bases and J 4 bases, leaving 7 bases between the germline ends. Per the original methods: From reference gene primer amplification, estimates of nucleated cell counts were derived. Here immunoSEQ multiplex PCR was the method, and the copy in TCRdb shows in-frame clones only, minus some. V, J and clone size were drawn from that table, and D and trimming were deduced from the DNA. This sample carries a few hundred thousand clones, 80% to 95% of them seen once, and the ten largest clones take 2% to 3%.

This chain joins TRBV29-1 and TRBJ1-3; D perhaps matches TRBD1 (5 bases). This receptor was obtained from a person aged 18 to 30 with COVID-19, enrolled during active disease. Source material: peripheral blood. For the CDR3, the DNA is TGCAGCGTTGAGGCAGGGGGAAACACCATATATTTT. This encodes CSVEAGGNTIYF.